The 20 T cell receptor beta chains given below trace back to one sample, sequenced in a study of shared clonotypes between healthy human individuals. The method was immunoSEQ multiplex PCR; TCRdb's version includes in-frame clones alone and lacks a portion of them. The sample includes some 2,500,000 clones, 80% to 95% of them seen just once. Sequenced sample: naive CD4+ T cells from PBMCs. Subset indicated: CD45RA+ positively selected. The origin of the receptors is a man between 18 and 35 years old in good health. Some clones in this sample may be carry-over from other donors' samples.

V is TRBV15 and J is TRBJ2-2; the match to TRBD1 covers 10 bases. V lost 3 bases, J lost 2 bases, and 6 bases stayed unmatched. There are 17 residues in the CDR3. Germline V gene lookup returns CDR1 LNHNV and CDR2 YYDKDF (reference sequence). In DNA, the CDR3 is TGTGCCACCAGCAGGACAGGGGGCGTTAGAAACACCGGGGAGCTGTTTTTT. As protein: CATSRTGGVRNTGELFF.

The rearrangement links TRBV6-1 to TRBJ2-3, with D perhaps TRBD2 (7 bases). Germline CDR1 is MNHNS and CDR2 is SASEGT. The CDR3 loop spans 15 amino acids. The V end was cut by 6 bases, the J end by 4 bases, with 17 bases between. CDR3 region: CASSRGGALADTQYF. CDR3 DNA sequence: TGTGCCAGCAGCAGGGGAGGGGCACTCGCAGATACGCAGTATTTT.

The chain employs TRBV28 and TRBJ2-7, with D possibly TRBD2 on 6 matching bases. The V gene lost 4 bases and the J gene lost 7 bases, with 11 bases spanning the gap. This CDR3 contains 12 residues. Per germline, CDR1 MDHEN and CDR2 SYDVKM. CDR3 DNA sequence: TGTGCCAGCAGTTCAGTACGGGGGGAGCAGTACTTC. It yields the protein CASSSVRGEQYF.

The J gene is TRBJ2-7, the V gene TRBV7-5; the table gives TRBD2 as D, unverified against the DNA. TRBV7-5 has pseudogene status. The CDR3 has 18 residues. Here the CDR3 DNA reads TGTGCCAGAAGCCCCTGGGGAGAAGGTTTAAGGGGGGGCTACGAGCAGTACTTC. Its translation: CARSPWGEGLRGGYEQYF.

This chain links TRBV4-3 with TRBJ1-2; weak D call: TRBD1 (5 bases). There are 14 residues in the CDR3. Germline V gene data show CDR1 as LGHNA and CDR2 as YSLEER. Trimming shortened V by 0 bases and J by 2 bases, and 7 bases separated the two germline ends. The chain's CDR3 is CASSQDRQNYGYTF. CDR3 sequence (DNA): TGCGCCAGCAGCCAAGATCGACAGAACTATGGCTACACCTTC.

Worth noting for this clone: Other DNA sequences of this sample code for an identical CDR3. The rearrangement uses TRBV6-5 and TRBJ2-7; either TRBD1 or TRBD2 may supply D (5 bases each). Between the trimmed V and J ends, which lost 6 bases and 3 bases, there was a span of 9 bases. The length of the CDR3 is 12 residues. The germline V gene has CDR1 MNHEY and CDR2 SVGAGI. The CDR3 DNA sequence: TGTGCCAGCAGCTGGGACGGCTACGAGCAGTACTTC. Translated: CASSWDGYEQYF.

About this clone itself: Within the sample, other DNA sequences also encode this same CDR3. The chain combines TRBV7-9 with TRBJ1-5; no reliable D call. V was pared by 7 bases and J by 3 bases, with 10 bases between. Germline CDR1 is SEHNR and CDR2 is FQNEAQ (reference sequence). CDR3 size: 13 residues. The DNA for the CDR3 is TGTGCCAGCACCGCGGGGTCCAATCAGCCCCAGCATTTT. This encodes CASTAGSNQPQHF.

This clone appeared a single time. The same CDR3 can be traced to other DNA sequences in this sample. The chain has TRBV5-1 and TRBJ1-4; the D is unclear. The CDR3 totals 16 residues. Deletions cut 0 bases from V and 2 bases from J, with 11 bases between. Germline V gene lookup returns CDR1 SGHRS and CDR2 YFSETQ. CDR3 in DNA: TGCGCCAGCAGCTTGGCTCCCCGCGCGACTAATGAAAAACTGTTTTTT. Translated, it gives CASSLAPRATNEKLFF.

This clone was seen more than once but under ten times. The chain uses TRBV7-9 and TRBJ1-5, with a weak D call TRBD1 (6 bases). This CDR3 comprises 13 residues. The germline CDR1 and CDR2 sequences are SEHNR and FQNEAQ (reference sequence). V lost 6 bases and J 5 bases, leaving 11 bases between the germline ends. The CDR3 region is CASRKGDDQPQHF. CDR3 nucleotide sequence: TGTGCCAGCAGGAAGGGGGACGATCAGCCCCAGCATTTT.

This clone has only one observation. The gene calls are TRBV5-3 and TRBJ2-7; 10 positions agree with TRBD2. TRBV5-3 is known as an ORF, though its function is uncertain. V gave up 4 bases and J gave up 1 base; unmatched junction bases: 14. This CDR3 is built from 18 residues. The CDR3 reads CARSRNLAGVPSSYEQYF. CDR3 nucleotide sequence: TGTGCCAGAAGCCGAAATCTAGCGGGAGTCCCTAGTTCCTACGAGCAGTACTTC.

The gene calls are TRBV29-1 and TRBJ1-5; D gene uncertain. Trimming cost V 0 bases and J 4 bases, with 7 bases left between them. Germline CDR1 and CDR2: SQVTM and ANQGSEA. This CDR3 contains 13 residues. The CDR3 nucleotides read TGCAGCGTTGAAGAAAGGATAAATCAGCCCCAGCATTTT. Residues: CSVEERINQPQHF.

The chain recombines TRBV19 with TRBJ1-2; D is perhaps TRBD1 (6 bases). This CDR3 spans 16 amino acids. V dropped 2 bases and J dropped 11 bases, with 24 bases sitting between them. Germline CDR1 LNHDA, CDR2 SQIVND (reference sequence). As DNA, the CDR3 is TGTGCCAGTAGTATATTGGGTCGCGGGACACTACCTTCGTACACCTTC. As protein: CASSILGRGTLPSYTF.

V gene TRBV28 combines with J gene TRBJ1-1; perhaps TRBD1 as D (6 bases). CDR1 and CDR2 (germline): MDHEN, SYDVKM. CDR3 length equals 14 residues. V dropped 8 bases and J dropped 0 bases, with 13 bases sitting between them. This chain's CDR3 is CASWGGGVNTEAFF. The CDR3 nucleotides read TGTGCCAGCTGGGGAGGGGGGGTGAACACTGAAGCTTTCTTT. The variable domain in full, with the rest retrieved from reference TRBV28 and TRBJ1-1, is DVKVTQSSRYLVKRTGEKVFLECVQDMDHENMFWYRQDPGLGLRLIYFSYDVKMKEKGDIPEGYSVSREKKERFSLILESASTNQTSMYLCASWGGGVNTEAFFGQGTRLTVV.

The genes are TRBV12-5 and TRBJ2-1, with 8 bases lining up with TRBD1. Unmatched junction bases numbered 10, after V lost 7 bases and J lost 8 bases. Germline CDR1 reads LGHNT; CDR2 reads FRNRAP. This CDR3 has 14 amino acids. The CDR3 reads CASVGGQGADEQFF. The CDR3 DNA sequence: TGTGCTAGTGTTGGGGGCCAGGGGGCCGATGAGCAGTTCTTC. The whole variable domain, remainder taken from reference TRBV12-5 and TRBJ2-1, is DARVTQTPRHKVTEMGQEVTMRCQPILGHNTVFWYRQTMMQGLELLAYFRNRAPLDDSGMPKDRFSAEMPDATLATLKIQPSEPRDSAVYFCASVGGQGADEQFFGPGTRLTVL.

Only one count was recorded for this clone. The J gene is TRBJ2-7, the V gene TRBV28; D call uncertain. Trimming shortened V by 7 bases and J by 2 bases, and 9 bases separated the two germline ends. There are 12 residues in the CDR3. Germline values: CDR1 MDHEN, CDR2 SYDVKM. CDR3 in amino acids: CASTTDPYEQYF. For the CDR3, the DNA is TGTGCCAGCACCACTGACCCCTACGAGCAGTACTTC.

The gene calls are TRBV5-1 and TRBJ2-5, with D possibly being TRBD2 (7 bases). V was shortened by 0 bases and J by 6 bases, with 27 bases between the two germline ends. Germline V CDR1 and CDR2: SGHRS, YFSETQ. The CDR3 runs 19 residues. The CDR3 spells CASSLAPPGSGPGGQTQYF. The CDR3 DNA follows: TGCGCCAGCAGCTTGGCCCCCCCGGGTAGCGGGCCCGGGGGGCAGACCCAGTACTTC.

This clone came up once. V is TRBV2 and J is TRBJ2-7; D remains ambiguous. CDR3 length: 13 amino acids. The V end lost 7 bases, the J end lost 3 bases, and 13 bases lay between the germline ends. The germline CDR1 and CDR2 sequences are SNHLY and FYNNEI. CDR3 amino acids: CASNGPLGYEQYF. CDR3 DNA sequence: TGTGCCAGCAACGGACCCCTTGGCTACGAGCAGTACTTC.

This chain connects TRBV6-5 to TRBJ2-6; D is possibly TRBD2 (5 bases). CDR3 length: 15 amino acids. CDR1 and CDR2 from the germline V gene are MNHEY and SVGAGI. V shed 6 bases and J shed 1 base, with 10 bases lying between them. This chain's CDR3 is CASRHGESGANVLTF. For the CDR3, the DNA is TGTGCCAGCAGGCACGGGGAATCTGGGGCCAACGTCCTGACTTTC.

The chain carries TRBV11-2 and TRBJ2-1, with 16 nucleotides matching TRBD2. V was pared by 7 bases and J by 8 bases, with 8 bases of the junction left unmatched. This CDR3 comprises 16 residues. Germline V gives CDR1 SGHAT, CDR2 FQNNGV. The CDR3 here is CASTGLAGGFNYEQFF. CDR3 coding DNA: TGTGCCAGCACGGGACTAGCGGGAGGGTTTAACTATGAGCAGTTCTTC.

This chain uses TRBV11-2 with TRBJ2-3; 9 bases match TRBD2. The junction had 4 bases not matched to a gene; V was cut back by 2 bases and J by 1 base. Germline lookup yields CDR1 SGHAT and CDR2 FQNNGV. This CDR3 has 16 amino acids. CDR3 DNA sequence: TGTGCCAGCAGCTTAATTGCGGGAGGGGGCACAGATACGCAGTATTTT. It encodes CASSLIAGGGTDTQYF.